Each of the 3 T cell receptor beta chains below was sequenced from the same sample in a study of blood T cell repertoires in COVID-19. Profiled with immunoSEQ multiplex PCR; TCRdb holds only in-frame clones, not every one. The top ten clones hold around 8% of a sample with some 110,000 clones, 80% to 90% of them seen once. What was sequenced was peripheral blood. The receptors come from a man aged 65-85 years who had recovered from COVID-19.

The chain employs TRBV6-1 and TRBJ2-2; tentatively, D is TRBD2 (6 bases). The CDR3 is 14 residues long. Germline V gives CDR1 MNHNS, CDR2 SASEGT. Trimming took 1 base from V and 6 from J, leaving 9 bases between them. Here the CDR3 DNA reads TGTGCCAGCAGTGAAGGGAGGGCCCCCGGGGAGCTGTTTTTT. Translating gives CASSEGRAPGELFF.

The V and J genes are TRBV5-1 and TRBJ2-7, with 14 bases aligning to TRBD2. V was pared by 0 bases and J by 5 bases, with 7 bases of the junction left unmatched. CDR3 length: 17 residues. Germline V gene data show CDR1 as SGHRS and CDR2 as YFSETQ. CDR3 sequence (DNA): TGCGCCAGCAGCTTGGCCGGGACTAGCGGGAGTTGGAACGAGCAGTACTTC. The encoded protein is CASSLAGTSGSWNEQYF.

The chain has TRBV5-1 and TRBJ1-4; D possibly corresponds to TRBD1 (6 bases). The CDR3 is made up of 17 amino acids. The germline gives CDR1 SGHRS, CDR2 YFSETQ. V dropped 2 bases and J dropped 0 bases, with 14 bases sitting between them. The CDR3: CASSFQGPVATNEKLFF. CDR3 coding DNA: TGCGCCAGCAGCTTCCAGGGGCCTGTTGCAACTAATGAAAAACTGTTTTTT.